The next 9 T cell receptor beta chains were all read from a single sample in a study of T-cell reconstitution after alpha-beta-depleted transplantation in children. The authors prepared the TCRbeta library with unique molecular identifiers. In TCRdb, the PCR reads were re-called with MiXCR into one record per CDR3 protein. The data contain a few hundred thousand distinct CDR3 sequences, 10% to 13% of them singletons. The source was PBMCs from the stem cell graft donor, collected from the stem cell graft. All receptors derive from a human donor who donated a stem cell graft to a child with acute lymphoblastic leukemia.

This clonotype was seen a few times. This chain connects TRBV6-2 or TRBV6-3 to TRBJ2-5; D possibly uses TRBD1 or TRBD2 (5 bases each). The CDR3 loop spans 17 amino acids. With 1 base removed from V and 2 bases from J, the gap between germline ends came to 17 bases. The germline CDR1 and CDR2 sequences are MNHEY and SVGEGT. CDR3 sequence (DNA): TGTGCCAGCAGTTACTTAAGGTTCAGGGAGTATCAAGAGACCCAGTACTTC. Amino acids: CASSYLRFREYQETQYF.

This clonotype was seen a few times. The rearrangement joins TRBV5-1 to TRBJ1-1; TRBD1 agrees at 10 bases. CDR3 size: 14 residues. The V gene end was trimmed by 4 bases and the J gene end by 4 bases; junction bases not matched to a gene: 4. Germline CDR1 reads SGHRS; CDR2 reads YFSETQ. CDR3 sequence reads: CASSMGQGPTEAFF. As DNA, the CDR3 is TGCGCCAGCAGCATGGGACAGGGGCCCACTGAAGCTTTCTTT.

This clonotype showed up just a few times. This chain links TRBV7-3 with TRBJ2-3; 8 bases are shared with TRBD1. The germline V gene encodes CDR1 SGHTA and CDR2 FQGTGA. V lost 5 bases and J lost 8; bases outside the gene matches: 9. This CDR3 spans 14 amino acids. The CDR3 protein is CASSEGQGGSTQYF. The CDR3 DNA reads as TGTGCCAGCAGCGAAGGACAGGGTGGGAGTACGCAGTATTTT.

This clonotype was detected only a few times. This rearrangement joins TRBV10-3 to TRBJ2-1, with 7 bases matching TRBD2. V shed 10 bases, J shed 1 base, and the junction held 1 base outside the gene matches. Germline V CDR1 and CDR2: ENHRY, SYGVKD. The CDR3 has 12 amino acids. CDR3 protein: CASGSSYNEQFF. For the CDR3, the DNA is TGTGCCAGCGGGAGTTCCTACAATGAGCAGTTCTTC.

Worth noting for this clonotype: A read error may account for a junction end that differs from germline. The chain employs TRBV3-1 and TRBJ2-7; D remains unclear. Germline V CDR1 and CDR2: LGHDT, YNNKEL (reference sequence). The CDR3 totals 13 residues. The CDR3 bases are TGTGCCACCAGCCAAGCCCTTTTTTACGAGCAGTACTTC. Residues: CATSQALFYEQYF.

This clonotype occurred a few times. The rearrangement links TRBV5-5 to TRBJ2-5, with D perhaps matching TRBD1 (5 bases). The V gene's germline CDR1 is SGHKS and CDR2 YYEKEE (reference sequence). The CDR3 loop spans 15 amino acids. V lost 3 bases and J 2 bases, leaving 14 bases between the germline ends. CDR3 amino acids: CASSWGRATQETQYF. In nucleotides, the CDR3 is TGTGCCAGCAGCTGGGGCAGGGCCACTCAAGAGACCCAGTACTTC.

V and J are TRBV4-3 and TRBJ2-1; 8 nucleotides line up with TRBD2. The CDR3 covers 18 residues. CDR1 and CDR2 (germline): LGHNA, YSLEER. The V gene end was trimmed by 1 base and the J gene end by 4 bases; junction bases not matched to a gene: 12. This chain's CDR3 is CASSQGEIAGYGYNEQFF. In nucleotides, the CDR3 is TGCGCCAGCAGCCAAGGAGAAATAGCGGGATACGGGTACAATGAGCAGTTCTTC.

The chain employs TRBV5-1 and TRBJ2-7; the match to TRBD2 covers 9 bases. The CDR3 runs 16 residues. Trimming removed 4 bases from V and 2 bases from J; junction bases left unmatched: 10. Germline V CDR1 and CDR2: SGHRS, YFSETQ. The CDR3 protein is CASSPFTSGRPYEQYF. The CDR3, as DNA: TGCGCCAGCAGCCCTTTTACTAGCGGGCGGCCCTACGAGCAGTACTTC. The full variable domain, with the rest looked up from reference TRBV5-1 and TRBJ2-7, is KAGVTQTPRYLIKTRGQQVTLSCSPISGHRSVSWYQQTPGQGLQFLFEYFSETQRNKGNFPGRFSGRQFSNSRSEMNVSTLELGDSALYLCASSPFTSGRPYEQYFGPGTRLTVT.

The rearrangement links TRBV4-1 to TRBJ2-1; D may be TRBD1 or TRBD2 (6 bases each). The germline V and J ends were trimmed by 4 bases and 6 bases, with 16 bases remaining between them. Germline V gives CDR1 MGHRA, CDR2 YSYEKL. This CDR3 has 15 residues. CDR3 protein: CASSLGLGGINEQFF. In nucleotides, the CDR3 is TGCGCCAGCAGCCTCGGCCTGGGGGGCATCAATGAGCAGTTCTTC.